Following are 10 T cell receptor beta chains from one sample sequenced in a study of post-analysis software for immune sequencing data. Study-level points and caveats: Patients had higher frequencies than controls of about 5 TRBV segments, including TRBV5-6, TRBV5-1 and TRBV20-1.

Their antigens are not known. The authors incorporated unique molecular identifiers into the TCR beta cDNA libraries. TCRdb recomputed calls from the PCR reads with MiXCR, one row per CDR3 protein. Of about 820,000 distinct CDR3 sequences listed, approximately 50% are singletons. The sample comprised blood. The receptors originated from a girl between 10 and 17 years old with multiple sclerosis.

J is TRBJ1-5 and V is TRBV20-1; D gene uncertain. Trimming removed 1 base from V and 6 bases from J, with 7 bases in between. CDR3 length: 12 amino acids. Germline CDR1 and CDR2: DFQATT and SNEGSKA (reference sequence). The CDR3 reads CSARVPAQPQHF. In nucleotides, the CDR3 is TGCAGTGCTAGAGTCCCAGCTCAGCCCCAGCATTTT.

The J gene is TRBJ2-5, the V gene TRBV12-5; possible D gene TRBD2, 5 bases. Germline CDR1 LGHNT, CDR2 FRNRAP. Trimming shortened V by 5 bases and J by 11 bases, and 15 bases separated the two germline ends. The CDR3 totals 12 residues. The CDR3 loop is CASGTGWNEQYF. As DNA, the CDR3 is TGTGCTAGTGGTACGGGGTGGAATGAGCAGTACTTC. Together with reference TRBV12-5 and TRBJ2-5, the CDR3 gives the full variable domain: DARVTQTPRHKVTEMGQEVTMRCQPILGHNTVFWYRQTMMQGLELLAYFRNRAPLDDSGMPKDRFSAEMPDATLATLKIQPSEPRDSAVYFCASGTGWNEQYFGPGTRLLVL.

This clonotype was found a few times. The rearrangement joins TRBV29-1 to TRBJ2-5; 12 nucleotides line up with TRBD1. Per germline, CDR1 SQVTM and CDR2 ANQGSEA. The V segment lost 7 bases and the J segment 5 bases; nucleotides outside the gene matches: 8. The CDR3 consists of 14 residues. The CDR3 region is CSGGTGGMLETQYF. The CDR3 bases are TGCAGCGGAGGGACAGGGGGCATGTTGGAGACCCAGTACTTC.

The chain joins TRBV7-3 to TRBJ2-1; 8 bases agree with TRBD2. Trimming removed 5 bases from V and 3 bases from J; junction bases left unmatched: 6. Germline V CDR1 and CDR2: SGHTA, FQGTGA. CDR3 length: 15 residues. The DNA for the CDR3 is TGTGCCAGCAGCCCCCTTGGGACTAGCTACAATGAGCAGTTCTTC. The encoded protein is CASSPLGTSYNEQFF.

Of note for this clonotype: Germline is not matched at one junction end, which may reflect a read error. This chain links TRBV20-1 with TRBJ2-1, with TRBD2 matching 8 bases. The CDR3 runs 14 residues. Germline values: CDR1 DFQATT, CDR2 SNEGSKA (reference sequence). The CDR3: CSTRAAGDHNEQFF. The CDR3 bases are TGCAGTACTAGGGCAGCGGGGGATCACAATGAGCAGTTCTTC.

This clonotype was seen a few times. The chain employs TRBV7-2 and TRBJ1-2, with D possibly being TRBD1 (5 bases). Germline CDR1 and CDR2: SGHTA and FQGNSA. The CDR3 totals 14 residues. V was cut by 5 bases and J by 7 bases, with 17 bases left in between. CDR3 coding DNA: TGTGCCAGCAGCCCAACCCGGGGGGACGGTGGCTACACCTTC. It encodes CASSPTRGDGGYTF.

Concerning this clonotype itself: One end of the junction does not line up with germline, which may come from a read error. The gene calls are TRBV5-1 and TRBJ2-5; D is unclear. Germline CDR1 reads SGHRS; CDR2 reads YFSETQ. This CDR3 is built from 14 residues. The CDR3 here is CASSLGFRTEIQYF. The CDR3 DNA reads TGCGCCAGCAGCTTGGGTTTCCGCACAGAGATCCAGTACTTC. The whole variable domain, remainder taken from reference TRBV5-1 and TRBJ2-5, is KAGVTQTPRYLIKTRGQQVTLSCSPISGHRSVSWYQQTPGQGLQFLFEYFSETQRNKGNFPGRFSGRQFSNSRSEMNVSTLELGDSALYLCASSLGFRTEIQYFGPGTRLLVL.

This clonotype has only one observation. V gene TRBV7-2 combines with J gene TRBJ1-2; D is uncertain. V lost 5 bases, J lost 4 bases, and 14 bases lay in between. The CDR3 is 14 residues long. Germline V CDR1 and CDR2: SGHTA, FQGNSA. Written as DNA, the CDR3 is TGTGCCAGCAGCCCTCCTCGGTATCCCTATGGCTACACCTTC. Residues: CASSPPRYPYGYTF. Full variable domain (rest looked up from reference TRBV7-2 and TRBJ1-2): GAGVSQSPSNKVTEKGKDVELRCDPISGHTALYWYRQSLGQGLEFLIYFQGNSAPDKSGLPSDRFSAERTGGSVSTLTIQRTQQEDSAVYLCASSPPRYPYGYTFGSGTRLTVV.

The chain links TRBV5-1 to TRBJ2-5; D is possibly TRBD2 (5 bases). The end of the DNA is better explained by TRBJ2-7, so the J call may be wrong. The germline V gene encodes CDR1 SGHRS and CDR2 YFSETQ. The CDR3 is 16 residues long. CDR3 protein: CASSLEALGRTYEQYF. CDR3 nucleotides: TGCGCCAGCAGCTTGGAGGCGTTAGGCAGGACTTACGAGCAGTACTTC.

There are many counts of this clonotype. This rearrangement joins TRBV29-1 to TRBJ2-6; D ambiguous. CDR3 size: 13 residues. The germline V gene encodes CDR1 SQVTM and CDR2 ANQGSEA. V was cut by 4 bases and J by 0 bases, with 4 bases left in between. The chain's CDR3 is CSVVSSGANVLTF. CDR3 sequence (DNA): TGCAGCGTTGTGAGCTCTGGGGCCAACGTCCTGACTTTC.